The clone carrying this T cell receptor (beta chain) turned up a few times. Its specificity is not known. This sample is drawn from a study of shared clonotypes between healthy human individuals. Only in-frame clones appear in the TCRdb table, and some are missing; sequencing was by immunoSEQ multiplex PCR. The profile shows 850,000 to 1,200,000 clones, around 76% of them singletons. Study-level results: Clonotypes that were shared across a few donors made up about 4.5% of naive CD4 clonotypes.

Sequencing was performed on memory CD4+ T cells sorted from blood. The subset is: CD45RA-negative fraction. The TCR originated in a man aged 18 to 35 in good health.

The CDR3 loop reads CASAGQLLSGNTIYF. The CDR3, as DNA: TGTGCCAGCGCGGGACAGCTTCTCTCTGGAAACACCATATATTTT. V is TRBV6-6 and J is TRBJ1-3; 7 bases agree with TRBD1. The CDR3 runs 15 residues. Trimming at V came to 8 bases and at J to 0 bases, leaving 7 bases not matched to a gene. Germline assignment: CDR1 MNHNY and CDR2 SVGAGI (reference sequence).